This T cell receptor beta chain is drawn from a study of T cell responses to AZD1222 COVID-19 vaccine. Overall study results and limits: The number of AZD1222 recipients seropositive at baseline was only 5 to 7.

The CDR3 is made up of 18 amino acids. The germline V gene has CDR1 SGHVS and CDR2 FQNEAQ. V was shortened by 4 bases and J by 6 bases, with 26 bases between the two germline ends. Sequenced by immunoSEQ multiplex PCR; TCRdb stores in-frame clones only, minus some. The sample contains about 150,000 clones, over 80% of which appear only once. On this clone: Its antigen is still unknown. At the DNA level, this CDR3 is encoded by other sequences in the same sample as well.

The source was peripheral blood, collected on day 0 of MenACWY control vaccination. This chain links TRBV7-8 with TRBJ2-3; perhaps TRBD2 as D (7 bases). The sequence derives from an adult in good health. CDR3 DNA sequence: TGTGCCAGCAGCTCCCCCTTGACGGGGGGCCGCGTTCTTGATACGCAGTATTTT. Protein product: CASSSPLTGGRVLDTQYF.